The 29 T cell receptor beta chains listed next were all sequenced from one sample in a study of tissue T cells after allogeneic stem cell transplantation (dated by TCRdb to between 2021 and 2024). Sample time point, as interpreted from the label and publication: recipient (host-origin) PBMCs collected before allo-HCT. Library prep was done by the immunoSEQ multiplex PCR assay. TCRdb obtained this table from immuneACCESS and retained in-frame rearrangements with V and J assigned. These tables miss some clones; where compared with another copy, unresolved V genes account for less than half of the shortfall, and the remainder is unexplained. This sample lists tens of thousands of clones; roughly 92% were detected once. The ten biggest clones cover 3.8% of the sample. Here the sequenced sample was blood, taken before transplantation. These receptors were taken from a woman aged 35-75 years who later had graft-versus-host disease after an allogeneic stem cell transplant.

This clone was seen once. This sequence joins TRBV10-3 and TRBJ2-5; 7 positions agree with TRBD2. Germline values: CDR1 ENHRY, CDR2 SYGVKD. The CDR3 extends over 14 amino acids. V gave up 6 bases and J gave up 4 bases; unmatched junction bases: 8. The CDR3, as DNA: TGTGCCATCAGCGACCCGGGGAGGGCAGAGACCCAGTACTTC. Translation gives CAISDPGRAETQYF.

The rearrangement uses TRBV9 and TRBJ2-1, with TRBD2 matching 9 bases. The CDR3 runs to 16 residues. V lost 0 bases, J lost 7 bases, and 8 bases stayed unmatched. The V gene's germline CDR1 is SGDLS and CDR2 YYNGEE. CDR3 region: CASSVVAGGPGNEQFF. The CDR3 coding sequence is TGTGCCAGCAGCGTAGTGGCGGGAGGGCCTGGGAATGAGCAGTTCTTC.

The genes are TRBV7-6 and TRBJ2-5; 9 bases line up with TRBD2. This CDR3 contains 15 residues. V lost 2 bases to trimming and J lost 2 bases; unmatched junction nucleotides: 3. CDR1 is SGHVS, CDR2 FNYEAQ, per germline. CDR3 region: CASSLLTSGQETQYF. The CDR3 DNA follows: TGTGCCAGCAGCTTACTTACTAGCGGGCAAGAGACCCAGTACTTC.

CDR3 loop: CASSLYWLAGDNEQFF. The CDR3 coding sequence is TGTGCCAGCAGCTTATATTGGCTAGCGGGAGACAATGAGCAGTTCTTC. The chain has TRBV7-2 and TRBJ2-1; 10 positions match TRBD2. The CDR3 is 16 amino acids. Germline-derived CDR1 and CDR2 are SGHTA and FQGNSA. The trim removed 2 bases at V and 5 bases at J, leaving 6 bases unmatched.

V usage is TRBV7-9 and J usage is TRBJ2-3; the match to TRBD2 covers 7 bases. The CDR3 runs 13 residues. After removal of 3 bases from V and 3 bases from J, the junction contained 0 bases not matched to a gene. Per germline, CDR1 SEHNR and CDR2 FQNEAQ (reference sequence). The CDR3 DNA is TGTGCCAGCAGCTTGGGGGGGACAGATACGCAGTATTTT. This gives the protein CASSLGGTDTQYF.

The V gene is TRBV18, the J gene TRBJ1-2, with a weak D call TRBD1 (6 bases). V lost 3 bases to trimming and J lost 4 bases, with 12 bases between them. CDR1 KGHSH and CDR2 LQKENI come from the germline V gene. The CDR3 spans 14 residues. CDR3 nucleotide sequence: TGTGCCAGCTCACCGTCAGGGGAAGGCTATGGCTACACCTTC. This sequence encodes CASSPSGEGYGYTF.

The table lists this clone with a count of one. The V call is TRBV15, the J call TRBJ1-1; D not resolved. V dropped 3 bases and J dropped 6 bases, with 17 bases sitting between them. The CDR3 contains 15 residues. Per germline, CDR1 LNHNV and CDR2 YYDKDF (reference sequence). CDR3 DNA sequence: TGTGCCACCAGCAGGGCCGCCCTCCTTGGGGCTGAAGCTTTCTTT. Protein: CATSRAALLGAEAFF.

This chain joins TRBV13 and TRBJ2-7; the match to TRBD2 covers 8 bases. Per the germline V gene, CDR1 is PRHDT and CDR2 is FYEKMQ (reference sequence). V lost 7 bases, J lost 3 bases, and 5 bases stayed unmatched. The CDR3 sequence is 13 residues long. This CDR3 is CASTRTSSYEQYF. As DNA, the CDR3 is TGTGCCAGCACCCGGACTAGCAGCTACGAGCAGTACTTC.

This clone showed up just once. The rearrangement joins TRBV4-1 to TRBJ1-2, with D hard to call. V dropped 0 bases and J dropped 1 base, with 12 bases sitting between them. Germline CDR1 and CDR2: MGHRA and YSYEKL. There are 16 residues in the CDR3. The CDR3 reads CASSQEVTRGNYGYTF. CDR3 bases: TGCGCCAGCAGCCAAGAAGTTACGAGAGGTAACTATGGCTACACCTTC.

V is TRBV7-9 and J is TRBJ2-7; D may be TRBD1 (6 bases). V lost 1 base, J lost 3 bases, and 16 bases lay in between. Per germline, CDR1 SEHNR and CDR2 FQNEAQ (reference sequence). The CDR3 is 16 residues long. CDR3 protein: CASSLVVGRGGYEQYF. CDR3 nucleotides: TGTGCCAGCAGCTTAGTCGTCGGCAGGGGCGGCTACGAGCAGTACTTC.

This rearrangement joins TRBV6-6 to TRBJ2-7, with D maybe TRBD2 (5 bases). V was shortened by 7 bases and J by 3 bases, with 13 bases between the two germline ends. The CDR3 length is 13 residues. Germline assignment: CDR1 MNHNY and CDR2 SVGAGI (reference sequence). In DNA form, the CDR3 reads TGTGCCAGCAATAAACTAGGAGTCTACGAGCAGTACTTC. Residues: CASNKLGVYEQYF.

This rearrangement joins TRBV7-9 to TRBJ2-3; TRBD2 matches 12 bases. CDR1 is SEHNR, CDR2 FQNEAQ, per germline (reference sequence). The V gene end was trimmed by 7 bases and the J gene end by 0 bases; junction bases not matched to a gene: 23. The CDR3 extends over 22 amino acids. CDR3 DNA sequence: TGTGCCAGCACCGCCCTCCGACTAGCGGGAGCCAGCTACCTGACTAGCACAGATACGCAGTATTTT. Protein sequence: CASTALRLAGASYLTSTDTQYF. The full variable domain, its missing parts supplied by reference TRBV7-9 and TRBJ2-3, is DTGVSQNPRHKITKRGQNVTFRCDPISEHNRLYWYRQTLGQGPEFLTYFQNEAQLEKSRLLSDRFSAERPKGSFSTLEIQRTEQGDSAMYLCASTALRLAGASYLTSTDTQYFGPGTRLTVL.

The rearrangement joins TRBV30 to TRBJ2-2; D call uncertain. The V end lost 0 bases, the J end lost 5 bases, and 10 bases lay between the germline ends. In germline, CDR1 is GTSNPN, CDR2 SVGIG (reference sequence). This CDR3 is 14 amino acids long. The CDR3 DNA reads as TGTGCCTGGAGTGTTGGGCCCTCAACCGGGGAGCTGTTTTTT. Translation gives CAWSVGPSTGELFF.

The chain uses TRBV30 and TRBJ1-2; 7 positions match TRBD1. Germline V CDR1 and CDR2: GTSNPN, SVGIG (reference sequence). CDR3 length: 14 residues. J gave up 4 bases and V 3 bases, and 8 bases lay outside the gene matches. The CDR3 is CAWSRPGTAYGYTF. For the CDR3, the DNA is TGTGCCTGGAGCAGGCCCGGGACAGCCTATGGCTACACCTTC. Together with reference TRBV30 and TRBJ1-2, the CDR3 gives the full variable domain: SQTIHQWPATLVQPVGSPLSLECTVEGTSNPNLYWYRQAAGRGLQLLFYSVGIGQISSEVPQNLSASRPQDRQFILSSKKLLLSDSGFYLCAWSRPGTAYGYTFGSGTRLTVV.

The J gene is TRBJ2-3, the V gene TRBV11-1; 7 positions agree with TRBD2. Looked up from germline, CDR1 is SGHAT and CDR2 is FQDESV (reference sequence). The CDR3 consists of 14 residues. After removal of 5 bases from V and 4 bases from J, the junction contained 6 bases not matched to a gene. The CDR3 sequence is CASSRAGIADTQYF. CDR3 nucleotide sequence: TGTGCCAGCAGCCGAGCGGGAATCGCAGATACGCAGTATTTT.

CDR3 amino acids: CASSIQGDEQFF. Written as DNA, the CDR3 is TGTGCCAGCAGCATCCAGGGGGATGAGCAGTTCTTC. The chain is built from TRBV6-5 and TRBJ2-1; 7 positions match TRBD1. J was trimmed by 8 bases and V by 6 bases; bases with no gene match: 4. Looked up from germline, CDR1 is MNHEY and CDR2 is SVGAGI. The CDR3 contains 12 residues.

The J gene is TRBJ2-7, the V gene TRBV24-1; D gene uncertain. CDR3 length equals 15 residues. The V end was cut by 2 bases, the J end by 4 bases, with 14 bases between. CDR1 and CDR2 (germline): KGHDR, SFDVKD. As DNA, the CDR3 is TGTGCCACCAGTGATTCAACAGAGAAATTTTACGAGCAGTACTTC. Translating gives CATSDSTEKFYEQYF.

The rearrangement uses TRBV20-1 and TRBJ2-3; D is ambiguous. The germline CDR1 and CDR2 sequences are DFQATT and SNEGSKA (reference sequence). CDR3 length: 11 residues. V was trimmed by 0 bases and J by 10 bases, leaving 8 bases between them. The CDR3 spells CSARDHPAQYF. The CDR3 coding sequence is TGCAGTGCTAGAGACCATCCTGCGCAGTATTTT.

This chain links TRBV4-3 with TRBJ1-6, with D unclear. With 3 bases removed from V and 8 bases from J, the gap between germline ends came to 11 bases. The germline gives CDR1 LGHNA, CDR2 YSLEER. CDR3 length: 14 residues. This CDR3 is CASSQTFRDSPLHF. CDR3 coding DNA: TGCGCCAGCAGCCAGACTTTCCGCGATTCACCCCTCCACTTT.

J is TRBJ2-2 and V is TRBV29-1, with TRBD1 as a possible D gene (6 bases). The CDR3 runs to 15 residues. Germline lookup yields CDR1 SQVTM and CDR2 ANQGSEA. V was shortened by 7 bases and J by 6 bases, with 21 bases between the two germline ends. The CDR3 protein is CSGLGTRAHSGELFF. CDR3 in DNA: TGCAGCGGCTTGGGGACAAGGGCACATTCCGGGGAGCTGTTTTTT.

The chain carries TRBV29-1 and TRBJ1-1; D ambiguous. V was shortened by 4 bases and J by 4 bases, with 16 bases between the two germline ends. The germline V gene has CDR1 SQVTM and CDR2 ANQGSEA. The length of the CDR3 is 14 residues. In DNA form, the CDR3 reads TGCAGCGTTGCCATAGGGAGGCGTATCACTGAAGCTTTCTTT. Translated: CSVAIGRRITEAFF.

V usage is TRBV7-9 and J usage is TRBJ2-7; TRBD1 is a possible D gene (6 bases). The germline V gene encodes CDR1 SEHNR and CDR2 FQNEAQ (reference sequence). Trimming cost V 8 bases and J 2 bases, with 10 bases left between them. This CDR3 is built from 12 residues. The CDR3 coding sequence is TGTGCCAGCCGGGACACTGCCTACGAGCAGTACTTC. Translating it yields CASRDTAYEQYF.

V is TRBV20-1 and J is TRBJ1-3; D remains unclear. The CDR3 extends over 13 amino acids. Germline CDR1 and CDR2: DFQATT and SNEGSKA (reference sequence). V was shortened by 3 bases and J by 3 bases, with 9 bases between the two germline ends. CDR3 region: CSASQPGGNTIYF. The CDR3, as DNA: TGCAGTGCTAGTCAGCCGGGTGGAAACACCATATATTTT.

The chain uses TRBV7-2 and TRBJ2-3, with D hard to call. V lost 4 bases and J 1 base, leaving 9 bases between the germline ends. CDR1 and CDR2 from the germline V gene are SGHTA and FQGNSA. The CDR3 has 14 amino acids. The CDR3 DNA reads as TGTGCCAGCAGCTCGACAACGCGCACAGATACGCAGTATTTT. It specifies CASSSTTRTDTQYF.

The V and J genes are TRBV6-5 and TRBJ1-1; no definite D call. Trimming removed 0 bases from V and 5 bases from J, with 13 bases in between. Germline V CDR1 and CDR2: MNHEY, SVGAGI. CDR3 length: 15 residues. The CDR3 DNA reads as TGTGCCAGCAGTTACTCGAGCCAGAGAGGGACTGAAGCTTTCTTT. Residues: CASSYSSQRGTEAFF.

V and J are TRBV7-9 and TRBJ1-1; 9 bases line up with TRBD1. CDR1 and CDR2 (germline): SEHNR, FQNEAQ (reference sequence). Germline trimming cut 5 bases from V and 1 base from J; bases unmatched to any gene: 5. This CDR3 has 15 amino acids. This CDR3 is CASSPGTGWNTEAFF. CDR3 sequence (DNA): TGTGCCAGCAGCCCAGGGACAGGGTGGAACACTGAAGCTTTCTTT.

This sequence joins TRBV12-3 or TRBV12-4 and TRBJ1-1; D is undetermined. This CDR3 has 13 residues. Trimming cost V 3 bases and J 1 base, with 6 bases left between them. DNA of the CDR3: TGTGCCAGCAGTTTGGGATCGAACACTGAAGCTTTCTTT. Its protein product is CASSLGSNTEAFF.

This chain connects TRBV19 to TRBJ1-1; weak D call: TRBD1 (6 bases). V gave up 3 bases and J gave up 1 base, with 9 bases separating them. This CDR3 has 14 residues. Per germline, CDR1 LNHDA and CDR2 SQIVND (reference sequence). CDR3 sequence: CASSMRGQNTEAFF. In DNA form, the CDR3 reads TGTGCCAGTAGTATGCGGGGACAGAACACTGAAGCTTTCTTT.

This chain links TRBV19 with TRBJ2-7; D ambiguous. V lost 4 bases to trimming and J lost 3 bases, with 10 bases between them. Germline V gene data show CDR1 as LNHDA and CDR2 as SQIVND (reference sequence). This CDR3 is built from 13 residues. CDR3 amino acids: CASSSLGFYEQYF. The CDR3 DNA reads TGTGCCAGTAGTAGCCTGGGGTTCTACGAGCAGTACTTC.